The present entry profiles one T cell receptor (beta chain) with its context. This clone's antigen is unknown. No much larger clonotype is one base removed from it; base qualities were not supplied. The data are from a study of T cell changes during pregnancy in multiple sclerosis (dated by TCRdb to the late 2010s). Regarding the complete study: Changes in the T cell repertoire over the course of pregnancy were examined in this study in women with multiple sclerosis.

The library was built by means of the immunoSEQ multiplex PCR assay. TCRdb holds this immuneACCESS table with in-frame rearrangements only. Some clones are missing; in checked studies, unresolved V genes explain under half, and the rest has no known cause. This sample holds more than 35,000 clones; 88% were observed only once. Jointly, the top ten make up over 5% of the sample. The CDR3 has 13 amino acids, counting the end cysteine and phenylalanine. Here the CDR3 DNA is all that survives: 39 bases in frame from base 1. CDR1 SGHVS and CDR2 FNYEAQ are derived from the germline V gene. V and J lose 2 bases and 4 bases, and a span of 9 bases separates them.

This material consisted of CD8+ T cells from peripheral blood mononuclear cells, taken after pregnancy. The V and J segments used are TRBV7-6 and TRBJ2-7, with TRBD1 as a weak D call on 5 bases. This receptor was identified in a female donor in good health, enrolled as a control in a pregnancy study. CDR3 reads: CASSLSGQYEQYF. The DNA sequence is as follows: TGTGCCAGCAGCTTATCAGGGCAGTACGAGCAGTACTTC. Reference TRBV7-6 and TRBJ2-7 proteins supply the regions before and after the CDR3; the full variable domain is: GAGVSQSPRYKVTKRGQDVALRCDPISGHVSLYWYRQALGQGPEFLTYFNYEAQQDKSGLPNDRFSAERPEGSISTLTIQRTEQRDSAMYRCASSLSGQYEQYFGPGTRLTVT.